A selection of T cell receptor beta chains follows, all from one sample in a study of OX40 agonist ivuxolimab in advanced cancers. Libraries were prepared by immunoSEQ multiplex PCR; TCRdb keeps only in-frame clonotypes and omits some of them. The sample lists around 90,000 clones, around 87% occurring once. The sequenced sample was CD4+ or CD8+ T cells sorted from blood, obtained in a trial of the OX40 agonist ivuxolimab. These receptors were obtained from an adult with an advanced solid tumor such as melanoma, head and neck, liver or kidney cancer. CDR3s include the opening cysteine and the closing phenylalanine or tryptophan. A D gene is named only where the DNA matches it firmly. The listing skips clone size in some rows; elsewhere it reads once, few, many or a size class.

v_call: TRBV7-8; d_call: TRBD2; clone_size: once; j_call: TRBJ2-1; cdr3_nt: TGTGCCAGCAGGGGTACTAGCGGGACATACAATGAGCAGTTCTTC; cdr3_aa: CASRGTSGTYNEQFF
v_call: TRBV6-1; d_call: -; clone_size: -; j_call: TRBJ1-2; cdr3_nt: TGTGCCAGCAGTGAAATCACCCAGGGGTCCCGCAACTATGGCTACACCTTC; cdr3_aa: CASSEITQGSRNYGYTF
v_call: TRBV9; d_call: -; clone_size: -; j_call: TRBJ2-1; cdr3_nt: TGTGCCAGCAGCGTTGACAGCGGCTCCTACAATGAGCAGTTCTTC; cdr3_aa: CASSVDSGSYNEQFF
v_call: TRBV7-2; d_call: -; clone_size: -; j_call: TRBJ2-1; cdr3_nt: TGTGCCAGCAGCCGGGACTTTAACTCCTACAATGAGCAGTTCTTC; cdr3_aa: CASSRDFNSYNEQFF
v_call: TRBV7-2; d_call: -; clone_size: once; j_call: TRBJ1-5; cdr3_nt: TGTGCCAGCAGCTTAGTGGAGGGGGGGAGCAATCAGCCCCAGCATTTT; cdr3_aa: CASSLVEGGSNQPQHF
v_call: TRBV7-2; d_call: -; clone_size: -; j_call: TRBJ1-3; cdr3_nt: TGTGCCAGCAACGGTGGACAGACGGCCTCTGGAAACACCATATATTTT; cdr3_aa: CASNGGQTASGNTIYF
v_call: TRBV9; d_call: TRBD2; clone_size: -; j_call: TRBJ2-1; cdr3_nt: TGTGCCAGCAGCGTACCGGGACTAGCGGGAGGGCAGTTCTTC; cdr3_aa: CASSVPGLAGGQFF
v_call: TRBV30; d_call: -; clone_size: -; j_call: TRBJ2-3; cdr3_nt: TGTGCCTGGAGTGTAGGGCAGGGGTCAGATACGCAGTATTTT; cdr3_aa: CAWSVGQGSDTQYF
v_call: TRBV28; d_call: TRBD1; clone_size: -; j_call: TRBJ1-1; cdr3_nt: TGTGCCAGCAGTTTAATCACAGGGGAGAACACTGAAGCTTTCTTT; cdr3_aa: CASSLITGENTEAFF
v_call: TRBV27; d_call: TRBD2; clone_size: -; j_call: TRBJ2-7; cdr3_nt: TGTGCCAGCAGTTCAGTAACTAGCGGCTACGAGCAGTACTTC; cdr3_aa: CASSSVTSGYEQYF
v_call: TRBV19; d_call: TRBD1; clone_size: -; j_call: TRBJ2-2; cdr3_nt: TGTGCCAGTAGTTCTCAGGGGGAACGAAACCCGACCGGGGAGCTGTTTTTT; cdr3_aa: CASSSQGERNPTGELFF
v_call: TRBV6-5; d_call: -; clone_size: -; j_call: TRBJ1-2; cdr3_nt: TGTGCCAGCAACGGGGTCTATGGCTACACCTTC; cdr3_aa: CASNGVYGYTF
v_call: TRBV19; d_call: -; clone_size: once; j_call: TRBJ1-5; cdr3_nt: TGTGCCAGTAGCAAGACAGGATCCAATCAGCCCCAGCATTTT; cdr3_aa: CASSKTGSNQPQHF
v_call: TRBV28; d_call: TRBD1; clone_size: -; j_call: TRBJ1-1; cdr3_nt: TGTGCCAGCAGCCCCGGGACAGGGGGATTAACTGAAGCTTTCTTT; cdr3_aa: CASSPGTGGLTEAFF
v_call: TRBV30; d_call: -; clone_size: -; j_call: TRBJ2-2; cdr3_nt: TGTGCCTGGAGTGGTGTCGGTAACACCGGGGAGCTGTTTTTT; cdr3_aa: CAWSGVGNTGELFF
v_call: TRBV6-5; d_call: TRBD2; clone_size: -; j_call: TRBJ2-1; cdr3_nt: TGTGCCAGCAGTTGGACTAGCGGGGGGTACAATGAGCAGTTCTTC; cdr3_aa: CASSWTSGGYNEQFF
v_call: TRBV7-8; d_call: -; clone_size: -; j_call: TRBJ1-5; cdr3_nt: TGTGCCAGCAGCTCAGGGTATAATCAGCCCCAGCATTTT; cdr3_aa: CASSSGYNQPQHF
v_call: TRBV9; d_call: -; clone_size: few; j_call: TRBJ1-2; cdr3_nt: TGTGCCAGCAGCGTAGGGCAGGGTAAGGTTGGCTACACCTTC; cdr3_aa: CASSVGQGKVGYTF
v_call: TRBV19; d_call: -; clone_size: -; j_call: TRBJ2-3; cdr3_nt: TGTGCCAGTAGTCCCCTCGGGGGGCCAGATACGCAGTATTTT; cdr3_aa: CASSPLGGPDTQYF
v_call: TRBV6-5; d_call: -; clone_size: -; j_call: TRBJ1-5; cdr3_nt: TGTGCCAGCAGTGCCCGGACAGTCGCCAATCAGCCCCAGCATTTT; cdr3_aa: CASSARTVANQPQHF
v_call: TRBV19; d_call: -; clone_size: -; j_call: TRBJ2-1; cdr3_nt: TGTGCCAGTAGTATAGCAATCGACTCCTACAATGAGCAGTTCTTC; cdr3_aa: CASSIAIDSYNEQFF
v_call: TRBV19; d_call: -; clone_size: -; j_call: TRBJ1-5; cdr3_nt: TGTGCCAGTAGTATGAGGGAGTACCAGCCCCAGCATTTT; cdr3_aa: CASSMREYQPQHF
v_call: TRBV30; d_call: -; clone_size: -; j_call: TRBJ1-4; cdr3_nt: TGTGCCTGGAGTGTAGTAGTCGGTGGGTCTGAAGGAAAACTGTTTTTT; cdr3_aa: CAWSVVVGGSEGKLFF
v_call: TRBV7-9; d_call: TRBD1; clone_size: few; j_call: TRBJ1-5; cdr3_nt: TGTGCCAGCAGCTTAGGAGGGGGCGCCAATCAGCCCCAGCATTTT; cdr3_aa: CASSLGGGANQPQHF
v_call: TRBV7-8; d_call: -; clone_size: -; j_call: TRBJ1-5; cdr3_nt: TGTGCCAGCAGCCGTACCCCAGGGGCTGGTCAGCCCCAGCATTTT; cdr3_aa: CASSRTPGAGQPQHF
v_call: TRBV6-6; d_call: -; clone_size: -; j_call: TRBJ2-6; cdr3_nt: TGTGCCAGCAACAGGGACTCTGGGGCCAACGTCCTGACTTTC; cdr3_aa: CASNRDSGANVLTF
v_call: TRBV5-1; d_call: TRBD2; clone_size: -; j_call: TRBJ2-3; cdr3_nt: TGCGCCAGCAGCTCCGGGACTAGCGGGAGTTCGGCAGATACGCAGTATTTT; cdr3_aa: CASSSGTSGSSADTQYF
v_call: TRBV2; d_call: TRBD2; clone_size: -; j_call: TRBJ2-1; cdr3_nt: TGTGCCAGCAGTCCACTAGCGGTCGGCAATGAGCAGTTCTTC; cdr3_aa: CASSPLAVGNEQFF
v_call: TRBV19; d_call: -; clone_size: -; j_call: TRBJ2-5; cdr3_nt: TGTGCCAGTCGGGTGGGGGAGACCCAGTACTTC; cdr3_aa: CASRVGETQYF
v_call: TRBV10-3; d_call: -; clone_size: -; j_call: TRBJ1-5; cdr3_nt: TGTGCCCTACCGATAATAGGAGGGAGCAATCAGCCCCAGCATTTT; cdr3_aa: CALPIIGGSNQPQHF
v_call: TRBV10-2; d_call: -; clone_size: -; j_call: TRBJ1-1; cdr3_nt: TGCGCCAGCAGTGACCCCGCAGGGTGGGCTGAAGCTTTCTTT; cdr3_aa: CASSDPAGWAEAFF
v_call: TRBV13; d_call: TRBD1; clone_size: -; j_call: TRBJ2-1; cdr3_nt: TGTGCCAGCAGTCCACCCGGGACAGGGGGCAATGAGCAGTTCTTC; cdr3_aa: CASSPPGTGGNEQFF
v_call: TRBV5-1; d_call: TRBD2; clone_size: -; j_call: TRBJ2-4; cdr3_nt: TGCGCCAGCACCTTAGGGACTAGCGGGAGCAAAAACATTCAGTACTTC; cdr3_aa: CASTLGTSGSKNIQYF
v_call: TRBV27; d_call: -; clone_size: -; j_call: TRBJ1-6; cdr3_nt: TGTGCCAGCAGTAAAAACAGGGATTCACCCCTCCACTTT; cdr3_aa: CASSKNRDSPLHF
v_call: TRBV28; d_call: TRBD1; clone_size: -; j_call: TRBJ1-5; cdr3_nt: TGTGCCAGCAGTTTTAGGGGGCTGGGTCAGCCCCAGCATTTT; cdr3_aa: CASSFRGLGQPQHF
v_call: TRBV2; d_call: TRBD1; clone_size: once; j_call: TRBJ1-2; cdr3_nt: TGTGCCAGCAGTGAATCTGGGACAGGGGATGGCTACACCTTC; cdr3_aa: CASSESGTGDGYTF
v_call: TRBV7-9; d_call: TRBD2; clone_size: -; j_call: TRBJ2-3; cdr3_nt: TGTGCCAGCAGCTGGCCTGGGACTAGCGGGTCAGATACGCAGTATTTT; cdr3_aa: CASSWPGTSGSDTQYF
v_call: TRBV28; d_call: TRBD2; clone_size: -; j_call: TRBJ2-7; cdr3_nt: TGTGCCAGCACCAGCCCCGGGAGGGGGGCCTACGAGCAGTACTTC; cdr3_aa: CASTSPGRGAYEQYF
v_call: TRBV19; d_call: -; clone_size: -; j_call: TRBJ1-5; cdr3_nt: TGTGCCAGTAGTGTCCAGGGGAATCAGCCCCAGCATTTT; cdr3_aa: CASSVQGNQPQHF
v_call: TRBV14; d_call: -; clone_size: -; j_call: TRBJ2-5; cdr3_nt: TGTGCCAGCAGCCAAGTTACGGGAGAGACCCAGTACTTC; cdr3_aa: CASSQVTGETQYF
v_call: TRBV29-1; d_call: -; clone_size: -; j_call: TRBJ2-1; cdr3_nt: TGCAGCGTTGATGGTGGGGCTGATGAGCAGTTCTTC; cdr3_aa: CSVDGGADEQFF
v_call: TRBV20-1; d_call: -; clone_size: once; j_call: TRBJ2-7; cdr3_nt: TGCAGTGCTCGGGGTCCCAGGGAGCAGTACTTC; cdr3_aa: CSARGPREQYF
v_call: TRBV15; d_call: -; clone_size: -; j_call: TRBJ2-2; cdr3_nt: TGTGCCACCAGCAGAGTGCAGGCCGGGGAGCTGTTTTTT; cdr3_aa: CATSRVQAGELFF
v_call: TRBV7-9; d_call: -; clone_size: few; j_call: TRBJ1-2; cdr3_nt: TGTGCCAGCAGCTTACAGGGAGACTATGGCTACACCTTC; cdr3_aa: CASSLQGDYGYTF
v_call: TRBV30; d_call: TRBD2; clone_size: -; j_call: TRBJ2-1; cdr3_nt: TGTGCCTGGAGTGTACTTCCCGGGACTAGCGGGAGGTTCAATGAGCAGTTCTTC; cdr3_aa: CAWSVLPGTSGRFNEQFF
v_call: TRBV6-1; d_call: TRBD2; clone_size: -; j_call: TRBJ2-3; cdr3_nt: TGTGCCAGCAGTGGACTAGCGGGTCTTGGAAGCACAGATACGCAGTATTTT; cdr3_aa: CASSGLAGLGSTDTQYF
v_call: TRBV27; d_call: -; clone_size: -; j_call: TRBJ1-2; cdr3_nt: TGTGCCAGCAGTTTTTTGAGGGGTAGTATGGGGGGCTACACCTTC; cdr3_aa: CASSFLRGSMGGYTF
v_call: TRBV6-1; d_call: -; clone_size: -; j_call: TRBJ2-1; cdr3_nt: TGTGCCAGCAGTGAAGAAGGGAGGCTGCACTCCTACAATGAGCAGTTCTTC; cdr3_aa: CASSEEGRLHSYNEQFF
v_call: TRBV7-8; d_call: -; clone_size: -; j_call: TRBJ2-3; cdr3_nt: TGTGCCAGCAGCCCGGAAACGATTGGCACAGATACGCAGTATTTT; cdr3_aa: CASSPETIGTDTQYF
v_call: TRBV12-5; d_call: TRBD2; clone_size: -; j_call: TRBJ2-1; cdr3_nt: TGTGCTAGTGGTTTGGTACCCCCGCGACTAGCGGGAAACGGGTACAATGAGCAGTTCTTC; cdr3_aa: CASGLVPPRLAGNGYNEQFF
v_call: TRBV29-1; d_call: TRBD1; clone_size: -; j_call: TRBJ1-4; cdr3_nt: TGCAGCGTTGGACAGGGGGGAACTGAAAAACTGTTTTTT; cdr3_aa: CSVGQGGTEKLFF
v_call: TRBV7-8; d_call: -; clone_size: -; j_call: TRBJ1-3; cdr3_nt: TGTGCCAGCAGCTTAGCTCAAGGGGACTCTGGAAACACCATATATTTT; cdr3_aa: CASSLAQGDSGNTIYF
v_call: TRBV7-6; d_call: -; clone_size: -; j_call: TRBJ2-2; cdr3_nt: TGTGCCAGCAGCTTAGCCTCGGGACCCAACACCGGGGAGCTGTTTTTT; cdr3_aa: CASSLASGPNTGELFF
v_call: TRBV6-6; d_call: -; clone_size: -; j_call: TRBJ1-1; cdr3_nt: TGTGCCAGCAGTTACGGGGGAAAGAACACTGAAGCTTTCTTT; cdr3_aa: CASSYGGKNTEAFF
v_call: TRBV10-2; d_call: TRBD1; clone_size: -; j_call: TRBJ2-2; cdr3_nt: TGCGCCAGCAGCCCGGCAGGGGGAACCGGGGAGCTGTTTTTT; cdr3_aa: CASSPAGGTGELFF
v_call: TRBV28; d_call: TRBD1; clone_size: -; j_call: TRBJ1-3; cdr3_nt: TGTGCCAGCAGTTTATGGGAGGGGGCGAGAGGAAACACCATATATTTT; cdr3_aa: CASSLWEGARGNTIYF
v_call: TRBV2; d_call: TRBD1; clone_size: once; j_call: TRBJ1-4; cdr3_nt: TGTGCCAGCAGCCGGGACAGAACAACTAATGAAAAACTGTTTTTT; cdr3_aa: CASSRDRTTNEKLFF